The T cell receptor beta chain described here comes from a study of blood T cell repertoires in COVID-19. Participant-reported clinical history was the basis for cohort assignment. Authors' processing steps: Counts of nucleated cells, estimated from reference gene primer amplification, were obtained. The protocol was immunoSEQ multiplex PCR, while the TCRdb copy is restricted to in-frame clones and leaves out a portion. D and trimming were read from the DNA, whereas the V and J calls and clone size are those reported in that table. The table lists around 270,000 clones, about 90% of them singletons. The V and J ends lost 7 bases and 6 bases, in that order; junction bases with no gene match: 5. The CDR3 totals 11 residues. Germline CDR1 is DFQATT and CDR2 is SNEGSKA (reference sequence).

The sample taken for sequencing was PBMCs or T cells enriched from blood (not recorded which). The TCR comes from a woman between 40 and 50 years old who had been exposed to COVID-19. The chain combines TRBV20-1 with TRBJ1-2; 7 positions match TRBD1. In DNA form, the CDR3 reads TGCAGTGGCCCGACAGGGAATGGCTACACCTTC. Protein product: CSGPTGNGYTF.